One and the same sample provided the 21 T cell receptor beta chains below, sequenced in a study of cytomegalovirus exposure and HLA in healthy donors. The PCR contained 60 Vbeta and 13 Jbeta primers. Sequenced by immunoSEQ multiplex PCR; TCRdb stores in-frame clones only, minus some. The table has 150,000 to 200,000 clones, under 90% seen once; the top ten hold about 0.092%. Sequenced material: PBMCs. All receptors come from a boy under 10 years old in good health and CMV-seronegative.

The chain combines TRBV5-1 with TRBJ2-7, with a possible D match to TRBD2 (6 bases). V lost 5 bases and J lost 2, with 20 bases in between. Germline V gene data show CDR1 as SGHRS and CDR2 as YFSETQ. CDR3 length: 16 residues. CDR3: CASSTIVGGLPYEQYF. CDR3 coding DNA: TGCGCCAGCAGTACTATAGTGGGGGGACTCCCCTACGAGCAGTACTTC.

This clone was found once. The V call is TRBV7-8, the J call TRBJ1-2; unclear D gene. Trimming took 5 bases from V and 2 from J, leaving 9 bases between them. The germline CDR1 and CDR2 sequences are SGHVS and FQNEAQ. The CDR3 extends over 13 amino acids. The CDR3: CASSPDGNYGYTF. The DNA for the CDR3 is TGTGCCAGCAGCCCTGACGGGAACTATGGCTACACCTTC.

This chain links TRBV5-4 with TRBJ2-1; D is possibly TRBD2 (6 bases). Trimming took 4 bases from V and 8 from J, leaving 13 bases between them. The CDR3 length is 13 residues. From germline, CDR1 is SGHNT and CDR2 YYREEE (reference sequence). In nucleotides, the CDR3 is TGTGCCAGCAGCCGCACCGGAGGGGATGAGCAGTTCTTC. Residues: CASSRTGGDEQFF.

The chain couples TRBV7-8 to TRBJ2-6; D perhaps matches TRBD1 (5 bases). Germline V gene data show CDR1 as SGHVS and CDR2 as FQNEAQ. CDR3 length: 13 residues. With 5 bases removed from V and 8 bases from J, the gap between germline ends came to 10 bases. The chain's CDR3 is CASSRQMSNVLTF. Here the CDR3 DNA reads TGTGCCAGCAGCAGACAGATGTCCAACGTCCTGACTTTC.

The rearrangement joins TRBV7-2 to TRBJ1-5, with 7 bases that match TRBD1. The V gene's germline CDR1 is SGHTA and CDR2 FQGNSA. V lost 4 bases, J lost 3 bases, and 3 bases stayed unmatched. The CDR3 loop spans 14 amino acids. CDR3 residues: CASSSDRANQPQHF. The CDR3 DNA is TGTGCCAGCAGCTCAGACAGGGCCAATCAGCCCCAGCATTTT.

The rearrangement uses TRBV5-1 and TRBJ2-3; 9 bases align to TRBD2. There are 15 residues in the CDR3. Germline V gene lookup returns CDR1 SGHRS and CDR2 YFSETQ. Trimming removed 4 bases from V and 1 base from J; junction bases left unmatched: 4. The CDR3 loop reads CASSIASGGTDTQYF. In nucleotides, the CDR3 is TGCGCCAGCAGCATCGCTAGCGGGGGCACAGATACGCAGTATTTT.

This sequence joins TRBV11-2 and TRBJ2-5; 8 nucleotides agree with TRBD1. The V and J ends lost 5 bases and 0 bases, in that order; junction bases with no gene match: 17. The CDR3 has 19 amino acids. In germline, CDR1 is SGHAT, CDR2 FQNNGV. CDR3 protein: CASSRKGTGGRVNQETQYF. CDR3 DNA sequence: TGTGCCAGCAGCCGAAAGGGAACAGGGGGACGGGTCAACCAAGAGACCCAGTACTTC. Full variable domain (missing parts from reference TRBV11-2 and TRBJ2-5): EAGVAQSPRYKIIEKRQSVAFWCNPISGHATLYWYQQILGQGPKLLIQFQNNGVVDDSQLPKDRFSAERLKGVDSTLKIQPAKLEDSAVYLCASSRKGTGGRVNQETQYFGPGTRLLVL.

This clone showed up just once. The V and J genes are TRBV4-1 and TRBJ2-7; TRBD1 matches at 8 bases. The germline V gene has CDR1 MGHRA and CDR2 YSYEKL. Losses at the gene ends were 4 bases for V and 1 base for J; bases not matched to a gene: 6. This CDR3 is 15 amino acids long. The DNA for the CDR3 is TGCGCCAGCAGCCCCGGACAGGGCCCTTCCTACGAGCAGTACTTC. Encoded protein: CASSPGQGPSYEQYF.

The J gene is TRBJ2-3, the V gene TRBV14, with 13 nucleotides matching TRBD2. V lost 3 bases and J lost 6; bases outside the gene matches: 12. This CDR3 is built from 18 residues. Germline CDR1 and CDR2: SGHDN and FVKESK. CDR3 residues: CASSHRLAGGRLADTQYF. Here the CDR3 DNA reads TGTGCCAGCAGCCACCGACTAGCGGGGGGAAGGTTGGCGGATACGCAGTATTTT. Together with reference TRBV14 and TRBJ2-3, the CDR3 gives the full variable domain: EAGVTQFPSHSVIEKGQTVTLRCDPISGHDNLYWYRRVMGKEIKFLLHFVKESKQDESGMPNNRFLAERTGGTYSTLKVQPAELEDSGVYFCASSHRLAGGRLADTQYFGPGTRLTVL.

Turning to this clone: One junction end does not reproduce the germline sequence, and a read error may be involved. The chain has TRBV7-7 and TRBJ2-5, with TRBD2 matching 11 bases. CDR3 length: 17 amino acids. The V gene's germline CDR1 is SSHAT and CDR2 FNYEAQ (reference sequence). CDR3 DNA sequence: TGTGCTAGCAGCCAACTATTAGCGGGGGGGCCGGGGGAGACCCAGTACTTC. It translates to CASSQLLAGGPGETQYF.

The chain employs TRBV7-2 and TRBJ2-7; D may be TRBD2 (6 bases). Trimming took off 4 bases at V and 7 bases at J, with 14 bases between the two ends. This CDR3 is built from 13 residues. Looked up from germline, CDR1 is SGHTA and CDR2 is FQGNSA. CDR3 loop: CASSSEGFGEQYF. The CDR3 region has the DNA TGTGCCAGCAGCTCGGAGGGATTTGGGGAGCAGTACTTC.

The chain couples TRBV5-1 to TRBJ2-1; 7 bases match TRBD1. The length of the CDR3 is 13 residues. CDR1 is SGHRS, CDR2 YFSETQ, per germline. V lost 4 bases, J lost 4 bases, and 2 bases stayed unmatched. CDR3 coding DNA: TGCGCCAGCAGCCCGGGACAGTACAATGAGCAGTTCTTC. Its translation: CASSPGQYNEQFF.

V gene TRBV9 combines with J gene TRBJ2-5, with 9 bases fitting TRBD1. This CDR3 has 13 residues. Germline V gene sequence: CDR1 SGDLS, CDR2 YYNGEE. V lost 8 bases to trimming and J lost 5 bases; unmatched junction nucleotides: 7. In DNA form, the CDR3 reads TGTGCCAGGACAGGGGGGCGGTGGGAGACCCAGTACTTC. Its protein is CARTGGRWETQYF.

The chain recombines TRBV6-5 with TRBJ1-5; D remains unclear. Deletions cut 0 bases from V and 6 bases from J, with 9 bases between. This CDR3 has 14 residues. Germline V gene lookup returns CDR1 MNHEY and CDR2 SVGAGI. The CDR3 protein is CASSYSAAGQPQHF. The CDR3 coding sequence is TGTGCCAGCAGTTACTCGGCTGCGGGTCAGCCCCAGCATTTT.

The J gene is TRBJ1-6, the V gene TRBV18, with a possible D match to TRBD1 (5 bases). V dropped 1 base and J dropped 9 bases, with 19 bases sitting between them. CDR1 and CDR2 (germline): KGHSH, LQKENI. The CDR3 runs to 17 residues. This CDR3 is CASSPRGVRDVSSPLHF. CDR3 sequence (DNA): TGTGCCAGCTCACCACGGGGGGTCAGGGACGTCAGTTCACCCCTCCACTTT.

The rearrangement links TRBV5-1 to TRBJ1-1; D possibly corresponds to TRBD1 (6 bases). This CDR3 region has 12 residues. Trimming removed 4 bases from V and 8 bases from J, with 12 bases in between. Germline V gives CDR1 SGHRS, CDR2 YFSETQ. DNA for the CDR3: TGCGCCAGCAGCCCGACCGGGACAGAAGCTTTCTTT. Translated, it gives CASSPTGTEAFF.

V is TRBV6-6 and J is TRBJ1-2, with D unresolved. CDR1 MNHNY and CDR2 SVGAGI come from the germline V gene (reference sequence). V gave up 5 bases and J gave up 6 bases, with 22 bases separating them. The CDR3 length is 16 residues. The CDR3 here is CASSRARALERNGYTF. CDR3 nucleotides: TGTGCCAGCAGTAGAGCTCGCGCCCTAGAGAGGAATGGCTACACCTTC.

This rearrangement joins TRBV13 to TRBJ2-3, with 8 bases aligning to TRBD1. The germline CDR1 and CDR2 sequences are PRHDT and FYEKMQ (reference sequence). With 5 bases clipped from V and 5 bases from J, the junction kept 6 bases outside the gene matches. CDR3 length: 14 amino acids. This CDR3 reads CASSQTTGGDTQYF. CDR3 coding DNA: TGTGCCAGCAGCCAGACCACAGGGGGAGATACGCAGTATTTT.

This clone was counted a single time. The chain is built from TRBV30 and TRBJ1-3; the D gene is possibly TRBD1 (5 bases). CDR3 length: 13 amino acids. From germline, CDR1 is GTSNPN and CDR2 SVGIG (reference sequence). V lost 4 bases to trimming and J lost 0 bases, with 7 bases between them. The CDR3 DNA is TGTGCCTGGATACAGGCCTCTGGAAACACCATATATTTT. It yields the protein CAWIQASGNTIYF.

This chain uses TRBV5-4 with TRBJ2-5, with 11 bases matching TRBD2. The V gene's germline CDR1 is SGHNT and CDR2 YYREEE (reference sequence). Germline trimming cut 5 bases from V and 5 bases from J; bases unmatched to any gene: 8. This CDR3 has 15 amino acids. The CDR3 DNA reads as TGTGCCAGCAGTGGAGGTAGCGGGGGGGCGGAGACCCAGTACTTC. It specifies CASSGGSGGAETQYF.

The V call is TRBV15, the J call TRBJ1-1; D is possibly TRBD1 (5 bases). CDR3 length: 12 residues. Trimming cost V 1 base and J 6 bases, with 6 bases left between them. CDR1 and CDR2 from the germline V gene are LNHNV and YYDKDF (reference sequence). The DNA of the CDR3 is TGTGCCACCAGCAGAGGCAGGGCTGAAGCTTTCTTT. Residues: CATSRGRAEAFF.